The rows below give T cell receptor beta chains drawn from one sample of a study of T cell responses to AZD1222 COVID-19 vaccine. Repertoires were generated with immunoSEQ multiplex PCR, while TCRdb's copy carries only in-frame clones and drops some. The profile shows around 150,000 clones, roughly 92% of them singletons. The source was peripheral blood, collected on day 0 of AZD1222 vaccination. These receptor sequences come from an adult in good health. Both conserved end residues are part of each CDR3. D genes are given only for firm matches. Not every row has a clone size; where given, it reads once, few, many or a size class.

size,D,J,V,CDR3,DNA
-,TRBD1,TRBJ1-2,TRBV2,CASSEHRGVYGYTF,TGTGCCAGCAGTGAACACAGGGGGGTCTATGGCTACACCTTC
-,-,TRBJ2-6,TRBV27,CASSLRVQVSGANVLTF,TGTGCCAGCAGTTTAAGGGTACAGGTCTCTGGGGCCAACGTCCTGACTTTC
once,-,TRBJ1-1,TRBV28,CASSLARGVNGEAFF,TGTGCCAGCAGTTTGGCGAGGGGGGTTAATGGGGAAGCTTTCTTT
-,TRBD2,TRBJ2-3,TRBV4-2,CASSQTSDSTDTQYF,TGTGCCAGCAGCCAGACTAGCGACAGCACAGATACGCAGTATTTT
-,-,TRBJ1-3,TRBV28,CASSSGGNTIYF,TGTGCCAGCAGTTCCGGAGGAAACACCATATATTTT
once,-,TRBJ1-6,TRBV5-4,CASSLDRAQPPLHF,TGTGCCAGCAGCTTGGATAGGGCGCAGCCACCCCTCCACTTT
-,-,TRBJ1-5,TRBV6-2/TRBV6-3,CASSYPLGSSPRPQHF,TGTGCCAGCAGTTACCCCTTGGGAAGCTCACCTCGGCCCCAGCATTTT
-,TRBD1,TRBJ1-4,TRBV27,CASSRRTGSGEKLFF,TGTGCCAGCAGCCGGCGGACAGGGAGTGGTGAAAAACTGTTTTTT
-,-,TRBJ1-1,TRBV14,CASSQDRNTEAFF,TGTGCCAGCAGCCAGGACAGAAACACTGAAGCTTTCTTT
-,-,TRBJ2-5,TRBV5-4,CASSGPRETQYF,TGTGCCAGCAGCGGCCCTCGGGAGACCCAGTACTTC
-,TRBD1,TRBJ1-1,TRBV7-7,CASSPWDRDDTEAFF,TGTGCCAGCAGCCCCTGGGACAGGGATGACACTGAAGCTTTCTTT
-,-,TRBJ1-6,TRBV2,CASRKGGQPLHF,TGTGCCAGCAGAAAGGGCGGTCAACCCCTCCACTTT
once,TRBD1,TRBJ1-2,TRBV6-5,CASSDRGRGGYTF,TGTGCCAGCAGCGACAGGGGGCGCGGTGGCTACACCTTC
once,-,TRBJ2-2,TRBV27,CASSTGQTNTGELFF,TGTGCCAGCAGTACGGGACAAACGAACACCGGGGAGCTGTTTTTT
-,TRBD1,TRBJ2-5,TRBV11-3,CASSFGQGIRETQYF,TGTGCCAGCAGCTTCGGACAGGGCATACGAGAGACCCAGTACTTC
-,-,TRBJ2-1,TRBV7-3,CASSLNSPLASRSEQFF,TGTGCCAGCAGCTTAAATTCCCCACTCGCGAGCCGAAGTGAGCAGTTCTTC
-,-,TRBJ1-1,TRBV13,CASTEGGATEAFF,TGTGCCAGCACCGAAGGGGGGGCCACTGAAGCTTTCTTT
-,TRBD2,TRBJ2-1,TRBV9,CASSPGTSGSWQFF,TGTGCCAGCAGCCCCGGGACTAGCGGGAGTTGGCAGTTCTTC
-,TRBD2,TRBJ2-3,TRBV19,CASSPSGGADTQYF,TGTGCCAGTAGCCCCAGCGGGGGGGCAGATACGCAGTATTTT
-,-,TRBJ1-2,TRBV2,CASSLAAGGYTF,TGTGCCAGCAGCCTTGCGGCGGGAGGCTACACCTTC
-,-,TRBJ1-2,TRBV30,CAWSGQGTGYTF,TGTGCCTGGAGTGGTCAGGGTACGGGCTACACCTTC
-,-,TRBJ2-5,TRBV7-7,CASSLRQRETQYF,TGTGCCAGCAGCTTACGACAGCGGGAGACCCAGTACTTC
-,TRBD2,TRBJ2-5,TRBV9,CASSPGWTSGKETQYF,TGTGCCAGCAGCCCTGGGTGGACTAGCGGAAAAGAGACCCAGTACTTC
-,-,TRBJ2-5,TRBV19,CASSILQGGTQYF,TGTGCCAGTAGTATCTTGCAGGGAGGGACCCAGTACTTC
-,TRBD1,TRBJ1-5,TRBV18,CASSPGTGGSQPQHF,TGTGCCAGCTCACCAGGGACAGGGGGCAGTCAGCCCCAGCATTTT
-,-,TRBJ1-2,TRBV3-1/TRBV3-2,CASSQDGIYGYTF,TGTGCCAGCAGCCAAGATGGGATTTATGGCTACACCTTC
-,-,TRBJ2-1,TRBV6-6,CASSYSPPDSQFF,TGTGCCAGCAGTTACTCGCCTCCGGACTCGCAGTTCTTC
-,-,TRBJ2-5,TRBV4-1,CASSQATSEETQYF,TGCGCCAGCAGCCAAGCGACTAGTGAAGAGACCCAGTACTTC
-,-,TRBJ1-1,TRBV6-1,CASSGARGWNTEAFF,TGTGCCAGCAGTGGAGCCCGGGGGTGGAACACTGAAGCTTTCTTT